A single T cell receptor (beta chain) is shown here with its context. The antigen is unknown. J lost 4 bases, V lost 1 base, and 3 bases had no gene match. Germline loops: CDR1 SGHTA, CDR2 FQGNSA. The CDR3 has 15 amino acids. This sample is drawn from a study of cytomegalovirus exposure and HLA in healthy donors. Regarding the study as a whole: Per a later analysis, 15,000 to 20,000 TCR beta sequences showed association with HLA alleles at 0.05 false discovery rate. Immune exposure was documented only through CMV serostatus. Equally common other TCR beta chains were less clonally expanded than HLA-associated ones, a later analysis found.

The PCR ran on 60 Vbeta and 13 Jbeta primers. Sequencing was performed with immunoSEQ multiplex PCR; in TCRdb, only in-frame clones are kept and a portion is missing. The data hold more than 85,000 clones, with approximately 80% observed a single time. The rearrangement uses TRBV7-2 and TRBJ2-5, with 10 bases fitting TRBD1. The TCR comes from a female donor in good health and CMV-seronegative. Sequenced: PBMCs. CDR3 sequence reads: CASSLDWTGGETQYF. Here the CDR3 DNA reads TGTGCCAGCAGCTTAGATTGGACAGGGGGAGAGACCCAGTACTTC.